This T cell receptor (beta chain) appears in the sequencing data of a study of T-cell reconstitution after alpha-beta-depleted transplantation in children. Study-level points and caveats: Alpha-beta T cells present about two months after transplant were reported to originate from several hundred expanded graft clones.

This clonotype was seen at least ten times. What it binds is unknown. Preparation of the TCRbeta library involved a method that used unique molecular identifiers. Via MiXCR, TCRdb re-called the PCR reads, giving one row per CDR3 protein. Of around 230,000 distinct CDR3 sequences in the sample, around a sixth were seen once. Trimming cost V 0 bases and J 10 bases, with 14 bases left between them. Germline-derived CDR1 and CDR2 are SGHDT and YYEEEE. The CDR3 has 15 amino acids. The sample consisted of PBMCs, mostly from graft donor cells, taken 360 days after TCRalphabeta/CD19-depleted stem cell transplant. V and J are TRBV5-6 and TRBJ1-6; the D is unclear. This receptor was identified in a male patient aged 2-10 years who had a stem cell transplant for acute lymphoblastic leukemia, so the T cells may come from the graft donor. The CDR3, as DNA: TGTGCCAGCAGCTTGGGCACGGGGAGAAGCTCACCCCTCCACTTT. Amino acid sequence: CASSLGTGRSSPLHF.